These 9 T cell receptor beta chains came from one sample sequenced in a study of blood T cell repertoires in COVID-19. Data came from immunoSEQ multiplex PCR; TCRdb stores just in-frame clones and leaves some out. The data contain approximately 230,000 clones, around nine tenths of them singletons. Input material: PBMCs or T cells enriched from blood (not recorded which). These receptors came from a woman in her thirties who had recovered from COVID-19.

This sequence joins TRBV28 and TRBJ2-1, with a weak D call TRBD2 (7 bases). The CDR3 totals 19 residues. V lost 8 bases to trimming and J lost 5 bases, with 31 bases between them. Germline V lookup: CDR1 MDHEN, CDR2 SYDVKM. The DNA of the CDR3 is TGTGCCAGCCCTCCGGGGGGCGGGTCCCCTGGGAATCAAAACAATGAGCAGTTCTTC. Protein product: CASPPGGGSPGNQNNEQFF.

The gene calls are TRBV4-3 and TRBJ2-7, with D maybe TRBD2 (7 bases). Trimming took off 4 bases at V and 3 bases at J, with 13 bases between the two ends. The CDR3 totals 14 residues. Germline loops: CDR1 LGHNA, CDR2 YSLEER. The CDR3 loop reads CASSRTRGGYEQYF. In DNA form, the CDR3 reads TGCGCCAGCAGCCGCACAAGGGGGGGCTACGAGCAGTACTTC.

A word on this clone: Other DNA sequences in this specimen translate into the identical CDR3. The chain is built from TRBV19 and TRBJ1-5; unclear D gene. Trimming cost V 3 bases and J 3 bases, with 9 bases left between them. The CDR3 covers 14 residues. Germline V gene data show CDR1 as LNHDA and CDR2 as SQIVND (reference sequence). CDR3 sequence: CASSITGDNQPQHF. The CDR3 coding sequence is TGTGCCAGTAGTATTACCGGGGACAATCAGCCCCAGCATTTT.

This chain links TRBV28 with TRBJ1-6; 7 bases line up with TRBD1. CDR3 length: 14 amino acids. The ends lost 1 base at V and 13 bases at J; junction bases unmatched: 7. Germline CDR1 reads MDHEN; CDR2 reads SYDVKM. CDR3 DNA sequence: TGTGCCAGCAGTTTATCAGGGGGTTTCAAGCCCCTCCACTTT. Its translation: CASSLSGGFKPLHF. The complete variable domain, with remaining parts taken from reference TRBV28 and TRBJ1-6, reads DVKVTQSSRYLVKRTGEKVFLECVQDMDHENMFWYRQDPGLGLRLIYFSYDVKMKEKGDIPEGYSVSREKKERFSLILESASTNQTSMYLCASSLSGGFKPLHFGNGTRLTVT.

The V and J genes are TRBV7-8 and TRBJ1-3; D uncertain. The V end was cut by 0 bases, the J end by 0 bases, with 6 bases between. CDR3 length: 15 amino acids. Germline assignment: CDR1 SGHVS and CDR2 FQNEAQ. CDR3 in DNA: TGTGCCAGCAGCTTAGCGGCCGACTCTGGAAACACCATATATTTT. It is translated as CASSLAADSGNTIYF.

This rearrangement joins TRBV5-6 to TRBJ2-2; D not certain. Germline V gene sequence: CDR1 SGHDT, CDR2 YYEEEE. This CDR3 is 14 amino acids long. Trimming took off 2 bases at V and 1 base at J, with 6 bases between the two ends. The CDR3: CASSFPRNTGELFF. CDR3 nucleotides: TGTGCCAGCAGCTTTCCGAGGAACACCGGGGAGCTGTTTTTT.

The chain recombines TRBV28 with TRBJ1-1; D unresolved. This CDR3 is 15 amino acids long. V was shortened by 6 bases and J by 1 base, with 15 bases between the two germline ends. Germline V gives CDR1 MDHEN, CDR2 SYDVKM. The CDR3 is CASRAPGRGNTEAFF. The CDR3 nucleotides read TGTGCCAGCAGAGCACCGGGGAGAGGGAACACTGAAGCTTTCTTT.

The genes are TRBV9 and TRBJ2-5; 10 bases map to TRBD2. Germline values: CDR1 SGDLS, CDR2 YYNGEE. This CDR3 contains 17 residues. V lost 0 bases and J lost 4; bases outside the gene matches: 9. The CDR3 spells CASSVGAGGGFGETQYF. The CDR3 DNA reads as TGTGCCAGCAGCGTAGGAGCGGGAGGGGGCTTTGGAGAGACCCAGTACTTC.

This clone was recorded a few times. The rearrangement joins TRBV10-3 to TRBJ1-5, with D uncertain. Germline V CDR1 and CDR2: ENHRY, SYGVKD. The V end was cut by 0 bases, the J end by 7 bases, with 10 bases between. The length of the CDR3 is 14 residues. CDR3 loop: CAISESREGQPQHF. CDR3 in DNA: TGTGCCATCAGTGAGTCGAGGGAAGGCCAGCCCCAGCATTTT.